This T cell receptor (beta chain) was observed in a study of blood T cell repertoires in COVID-19. At the level of the study: Nucleic acid was either cDNA or gDNA, and it came from T cells, B-cell-depleted T cells, or PBMCs.

In the original analysis: Estimates of nucleated cell counts were drawn from the amplification of reference gene primers. The protocol was immunoSEQ multiplex PCR, while the TCRdb copy is restricted to in-frame clones and leaves out a portion. The DNA was the basis for D and trimming; V, J and clone size are from that table. The sample contains 88,000 or so clones, roughly 83% of which appear only once. Per the germline V gene, CDR1 is MGHRA and CDR2 is YSYEKL. V lost 1 base and J 1 base, leaving 10 bases between the germline ends. The CDR3 totals 15 residues. Material: peripheral blood. The TCR comes from a human donor in a cohort sampled during active COVID-19. The chain employs TRBV4-1 and TRBJ1-1, with D uncertain. CDR3 amino acids: CASSQGVAGNTEAFF. The CDR3 DNA sequence: TGCGCCAGCAGCCAAGGGGTGGCGGGGAACACTGAAGCTTTCTTT.